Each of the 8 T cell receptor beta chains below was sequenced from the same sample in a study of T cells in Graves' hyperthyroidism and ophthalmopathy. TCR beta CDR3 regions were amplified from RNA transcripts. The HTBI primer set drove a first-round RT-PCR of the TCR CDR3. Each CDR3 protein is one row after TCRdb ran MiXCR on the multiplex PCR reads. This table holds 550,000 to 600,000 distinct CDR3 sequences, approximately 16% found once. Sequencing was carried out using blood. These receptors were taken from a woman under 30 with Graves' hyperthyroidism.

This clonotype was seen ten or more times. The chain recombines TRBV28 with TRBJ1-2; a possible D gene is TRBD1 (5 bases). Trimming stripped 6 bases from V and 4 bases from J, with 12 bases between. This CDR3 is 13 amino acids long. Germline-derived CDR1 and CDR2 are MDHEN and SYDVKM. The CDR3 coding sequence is TGTGCCAGCAGGGGGGGGAGGTCCTATGGCTACACCTTC. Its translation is CASRGGRSYGYTF.

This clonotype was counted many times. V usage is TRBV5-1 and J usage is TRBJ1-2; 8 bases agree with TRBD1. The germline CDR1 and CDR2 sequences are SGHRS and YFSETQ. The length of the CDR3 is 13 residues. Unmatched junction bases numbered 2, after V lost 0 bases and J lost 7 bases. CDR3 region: CASSLAGGSGYTF. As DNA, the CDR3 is TGCGCCAGCAGCTTGGCAGGGGGCTCTGGCTACACCTTC.

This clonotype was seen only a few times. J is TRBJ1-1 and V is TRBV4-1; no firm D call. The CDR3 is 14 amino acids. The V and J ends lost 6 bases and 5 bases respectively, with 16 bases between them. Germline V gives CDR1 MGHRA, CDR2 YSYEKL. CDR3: CASRPPLERTEAFF. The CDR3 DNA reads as TGCGCCAGCAGGCCACCCCTCGAGCGGACTGAAGCTTTCTTT.

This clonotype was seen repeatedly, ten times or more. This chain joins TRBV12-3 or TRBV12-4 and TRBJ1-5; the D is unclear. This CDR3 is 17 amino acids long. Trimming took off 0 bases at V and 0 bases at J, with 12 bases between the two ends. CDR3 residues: CASSLALAEYSNQPQHF. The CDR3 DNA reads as TGTGCCAGCAGTTTAGCGCTGGCCGAATATAGCAATCAGCCCCAGCATTTT.

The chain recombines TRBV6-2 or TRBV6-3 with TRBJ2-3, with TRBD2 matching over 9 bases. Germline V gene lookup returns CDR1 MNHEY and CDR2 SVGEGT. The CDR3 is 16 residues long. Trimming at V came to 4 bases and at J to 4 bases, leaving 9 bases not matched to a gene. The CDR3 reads CASSFPIAGAADTQYF. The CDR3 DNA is TGTGCCAGCAGTTTTCCTATAGCGGGAGCGGCAGATACGCAGTATTTT.

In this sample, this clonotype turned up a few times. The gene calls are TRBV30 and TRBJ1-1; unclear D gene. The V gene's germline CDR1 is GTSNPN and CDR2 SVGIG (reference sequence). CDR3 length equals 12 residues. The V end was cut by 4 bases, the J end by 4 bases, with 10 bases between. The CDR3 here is CAWTDTSTEAFF. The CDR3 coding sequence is TGTGCCTGGACTGACACTTCCACTGAAGCTTTCTTT.

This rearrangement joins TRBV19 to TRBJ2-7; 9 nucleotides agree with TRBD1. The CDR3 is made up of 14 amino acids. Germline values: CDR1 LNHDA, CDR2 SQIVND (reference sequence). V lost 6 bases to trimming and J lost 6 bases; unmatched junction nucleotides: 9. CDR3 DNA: TGTGCCAGTAGGACAGGGGGAGAGGCTTCCGAGCAGTACTTC. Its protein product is CASRTGGEASEQYF.

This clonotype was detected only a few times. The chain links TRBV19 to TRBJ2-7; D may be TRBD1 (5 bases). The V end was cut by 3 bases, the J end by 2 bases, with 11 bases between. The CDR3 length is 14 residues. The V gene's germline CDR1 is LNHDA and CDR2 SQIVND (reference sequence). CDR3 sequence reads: CASSIAAGTYEQYF. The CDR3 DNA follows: TGTGCCAGTAGTATTGCGGCAGGGACCTACGAGCAGTACTTC.